The source of this T cell receptor (beta chain) is a study of radiotherapy plus CTLA-4 blockade in lung cancer. On the study more broadly: Objective response rate was 15% to 20%; disease control rate, about 28%. Study-wide results and caveats: In blood, after radiotherapy plus ipilimumab, tumor-derived TCR clones expanded. According to reports, early shifts in blood T cell clones, alongside interferon-beta, forecast response most accurately.

V lost 5 bases and J lost 4, with 2 bases in between. CDR3 length: 11 residues. CDR1 MNHNS and CDR2 SASEGT come from the germline V gene. Produced via immunoSEQ multiplex PCR; TCRdb's table is partial and in-frame only. The sample has approximately 70,000 clones; less than 85% are singletons. This clone occurred a few times. Its antigen is not known. Those with chemo-refractory metastatic non-small-cell lung cancer were treated with focal radiation combined with CTLA-4 blockade using ipilimumab. Sequenced here: peripheral blood, sampled from a patient treated with radiotherapy plus ipilimumab. J is TRBJ1-4 and V is TRBV6-1; no clear D. The receptor was derived from a human donor with non-small cell lung cancer whose response to radiotherapy plus ipilimumab could not be evaluated. Some clones in this sample may be carry-over from other donors' samples. As DNA, the CDR3 is TGTGCCAGCAGTCTTAATGAAAAACTGTTTTTT. Translating it yields CASSLNEKLFF.